A selection of T cell receptor beta chains follows, all from one sample in a study of blood T cell repertoires in COVID-19. Profiled with immunoSEQ multiplex PCR; TCRdb holds only in-frame clones, not every one. The table includes roughly 220,000 clones, roughly 84% detected once. Sequencing used peripheral blood. These receptors originate from a man aged 30-40 years with active or convalescent COVID-19. The CDR3 runs from the conserved cysteine through the conserved F or W. The D gene is left open where the match is weak. Size is omitted from some rows. Given values are once, few, many or a class for expanded clones.

V gene: TRBV2
clone size: .
J gene: TRBJ1-2
D gene: TRBD1
CDR3 DNA: TGTGCCAGCAGGACACAGGGGGCCCCCAATGGCTACACCTTC
CDR3 protein: CASRTQGAPNGYTF

V gene: TRBV15
clone size: few
J gene: TRBJ2-3
D gene: .
CDR3 DNA: TGTGCCACCAGCAGAGATCGTGATACGCAGTATTTT
CDR3 protein: CATSRDRDTQYF

V gene: TRBV18
clone size: .
J gene: TRBJ2-3
D gene: .
CDR3 DNA: TGTGCCAGCTCACTGGCGACTAGTGCAGATACGCAGTATTTT
CDR3 protein: CASSLATSADTQYF

V gene: TRBV29-1
clone size: .
J gene: TRBJ2-3
D gene: .
CDR3 DNA: TGCAGCGTTACGGGGATGGACACAGATACGCAGTATTTT
CDR3 protein: CSVTGMDTDTQYF

V gene: TRBV7-9
clone size: .
J gene: TRBJ1-6
D gene: .
CDR3 DNA: TGTGCCAGCAGCTTAGTAGGAGGGGATGAATCACCCCTCCACTTT
CDR3 protein: CASSLVGGDESPLHF

V gene: TRBV9
clone size: .
J gene: TRBJ2-1
D gene: .
CDR3 DNA: TGTGCCAGCAGCGTAGGCTACGAGCAGTTCTTC
CDR3 protein: CASSVGYEQFF

V gene: TRBV6-1
clone size: .
J gene: TRBJ1-2
D gene: .
CDR3 DNA: TGTGCCAGCAGTGAGGCCGCAGACTATGGCTACACCTTC
CDR3 protein: CASSEAADYGYTF

V gene: TRBV19
clone size: .
J gene: TRBJ1-6
D gene: .
CDR3 DNA: TGTGCCAGTAGTATCAGGGTCCCGAGCTCCTATAATTCACCCCTCCACTTT
CDR3 protein: CASSIRVPSSYNSPLHF

V gene: TRBV19
clone size: .
J gene: TRBJ1-6
D gene: TRBD1
CDR3 DNA: TGTGCCAGTAAATCCCCCGGGACAGGTACTTCACCCCTCCACTTT
CDR3 protein: CASKSPGTGTSPLHF

V gene: TRBV5-1
clone size: .
J gene: TRBJ2-1
D gene: TRBD2
CDR3 DNA: TGCGCCAGCAGCAACCCGGGACTAGCGGGAGCAAATGAGCAGTTCTTC
CDR3 protein: CASSNPGLAGANEQFF

V gene: TRBV30
clone size: .
J gene: TRBJ1-2
D gene: .
CDR3 DNA: TGTGCCTGGAGTCCACGAAACAGGGATGGCTACACCTTC
CDR3 protein: CAWSPRNRDGYTF

V gene: TRBV7-2
clone size: .
J gene: TRBJ1-1
D gene: .
CDR3 DNA: TGTGCCAGCAGCCCCCCTCCTCTCCACACTGAAGCTTTCTTT
CDR3 protein: CASSPPPLHTEAFF

V gene: TRBV4-3
clone size: .
J gene: TRBJ2-7
D gene: TRBD2
CDR3 DNA: TGCGCCAGCAGCCAAGACTGGGACGGGAGGTGGGAGCAGTACTTC
CDR3 protein: CASSQDWDGRWEQYF

V gene: TRBV5-6
clone size: .
J gene: TRBJ1-1
D gene: TRBD1
CDR3 DNA: TGTGCCAGCAGCTTAGTCCCGGGACAGGGAGCTGAAGCTTTCTTT
CDR3 protein: CASSLVPGQGAEAFF

V gene: TRBV2
clone size: few
J gene: TRBJ2-1
D gene: .
CDR3 DNA: TGTGCCAGCAGCTCCCTGGGGGAGGATGAGCAGTTCTTC
CDR3 protein: CASSSLGEDEQFF

V gene: TRBV4-1
clone size: few
J gene: TRBJ2-3
D gene: .
CDR3 DNA: TGCGCCAGCAGCCAAGATCGACAGGCACTCACAGATACGCAGTATTTT
CDR3 protein: CASSQDRQALTDTQYF

V gene: TRBV5-1
clone size: few
J gene: TRBJ2-1
D gene: TRBD2
CDR3 DNA: TGCGCCAGCAGCTTGGGGGCGGCGGGACTAGTCAGGCGGGGGTACAATGAGCAGTTCTTC
CDR3 protein: CASSLGAAGLVRRGYNEQFF

V gene: TRBV7-8
clone size: .
J gene: TRBJ2-5
D gene: .
CDR3 DNA: TGTGCCAGCAGCTTAGCGTGGTGGAGCGGGGAGACCCAGTACTTC
CDR3 protein: CASSLAWWSGETQYF

V gene: TRBV3-1/TRBV3-2
clone size: .
J gene: TRBJ1-3
D gene: TRBD1
CDR3 DNA: TGTGCCAGCAGCCACCGACAGGGACTTAGCGGAAACACCATATATTTT
CDR3 protein: CASSHRQGLSGNTIYF

V gene: TRBV5-5
clone size: .
J gene: TRBJ2-2
D gene: TRBD2
CDR3 DNA: TGTGCCAGCAGCCCTCGACTAGCGGGGGTGACCGGGGAGCTGTTTTTT
CDR3 protein: CASSPRLAGVTGELFF

V gene: TRBV19
clone size: .
J gene: TRBJ1-6
D gene: .
CDR3 DNA: TGTGCCAGTAGAGACAGCCATAATTCACCCCTCCACTTT
CDR3 protein: CASRDSHNSPLHF

V gene: TRBV5-4
clone size: .
J gene: TRBJ2-3
D gene: .
CDR3 DNA: TGTGCCAGCAGCGAGGACTCGTCGTCAGATACGCAGTATTTT
CDR3 protein: CASSEDSSSDTQYF

V gene: TRBV7-8
clone size: .
J gene: TRBJ1-2
D gene: .
CDR3 DNA: TGTGCCAGCAGCTTAGGGTTGGTGGACAGTAGGACCATTTTC
CDR3 protein: CASSLGLVDSRTIF

V gene: TRBV4-3
clone size: .
J gene: TRBJ2-3
D gene: .
CDR3 DNA: TGCGCCAGCAGCCGGCCCCAAGGGGGAACTAGCACAGATACGCAGTATTTT
CDR3 protein: CASSRPQGGTSTDTQYF

V gene: TRBV30
clone size: .
J gene: TRBJ2-6
D gene: .
CDR3 DNA: TGTGCCTGGAGTGTACAACAGGGCCTCTCTGGGGCCAACGTCCTGACTTTC
CDR3 protein: CAWSVQQGLSGANVLTF

V gene: TRBV5-1
clone size: .
J gene: TRBJ2-1
D gene: .
CDR3 DNA: TGCGCCAGCAGCTTGGAGTCCCCCGGGGTTTACAATGAGCAGTTCTTC
CDR3 protein: CASSLESPGVYNEQFF

V gene: TRBV29-1
clone size: few
J gene: TRBJ2-5
D gene: .
CDR3 DNA: TGCAGCGTTCAGACAGGTAGCCAAGAGACCCAGTACTTC
CDR3 protein: CSVQTGSQETQYF

V gene: TRBV3-1/TRBV3-2
clone size: .
J gene: TRBJ2-7
D gene: .
CDR3 DNA: TGTGCCAGCAGCCATAGGCGGGGCAAGAGCTCCTACGAGCAGTACTTC
CDR3 protein: CASSHRRGKSSYEQYF

V gene: TRBV19
clone size: .
J gene: TRBJ2-2
D gene: TRBD2
CDR3 DNA: TGTGCCAGTAGTTGGAGGGCGGGAGAAGTCACCGGGGAGCTGTTTTTT
CDR3 protein: CASSWRAGEVTGELFF

V gene: TRBV24-1
clone size: .
J gene: TRBJ2-7
D gene: .
CDR3 DNA: TGTGCCACCAGCGAAACAGGGACCTACGAGCAGTACTTC
CDR3 protein: CATSETGTYEQYF

V gene: TRBV7-6
clone size: .
J gene: TRBJ1-1
D gene: .
CDR3 DNA: TGTGCCAGCAGCGAGTGGTCGAACACTGAAGCTTTCTTT
CDR3 protein: CASSEWSNTEAFF

V gene: TRBV28
clone size: .
J gene: TRBJ1-4
D gene: .
CDR3 DNA: TGTGCCAGCAACCAGGGTTCCGCGATCGAAAAACTGTTTTTT
CDR3 protein: CASNQGSAIEKLFF

V gene: TRBV5-4
clone size: .
J gene: TRBJ2-5
D gene: .
CDR3 DNA: TGTGCCAGCAGCCTAGAGATGTCCTACCAAGAGACCCAGTACTTC
CDR3 protein: CASSLEMSYQETQYF

V gene: TRBV4-3
clone size: .
J gene: TRBJ2-2
D gene: .
CDR3 DNA: TGCGCCAGCAGCCAAGATGAGAGTGGCAGCGACACCGGGGAGCTGTTTTTT
CDR3 protein: CASSQDESGSDTGELFF

V gene: TRBV3-1/TRBV3-2
clone size: .
J gene: TRBJ1-1
D gene: .
CDR3 DNA: TGTGCCAGCAGCCAAGGTTCGGCTGAAGCTTTCTTT
CDR3 protein: CASSQGSAEAFF

V gene: TRBV7-2
clone size: .
J gene: TRBJ2-5
D gene: TRBD2
CDR3 DNA: TGTGCCAGCAGCGCCCGGGGAAGCGGGGGCCCCTTAGAGACCCAGTACTTC
CDR3 protein: CASSARGSGGPLETQYF

V gene: TRBV28
clone size: .
J gene: TRBJ2-1
D gene: TRBD2
CDR3 DNA: TGTGCCAGCAGTCGGACTAGCGGGGTGAATGAGCAGTTCTTC
CDR3 protein: CASSRTSGVNEQFF

V gene: TRBV2
clone size: .
J gene: TRBJ2-7
D gene: .
CDR3 DNA: TGTGCCAGCAGTCCACTAGGTGCGGGCGAGCAGTACTTC
CDR3 protein: CASSPLGAGEQYF

V gene: TRBV10-3
clone size: .
J gene: TRBJ2-3
D gene: TRBD2
CDR3 DNA: TGTGCCATCAGTGAGCCGGGACTAGCGGATACGCAGTATTTT
CDR3 protein: CAISEPGLADTQYF

V gene: TRBV7-3
clone size: .
J gene: TRBJ2-2
D gene: TRBD2
CDR3 DNA: TGTGCCAGCAGCACGACTAGCGGGAGCCCAAGGGGGGAGCTGTTTTTT
CDR3 protein: CASSTTSGSPRGELFF

V gene: TRBV14
clone size: .
J gene: TRBJ2-7
D gene: .
CDR3 DNA: TGTGCCAGCAGCCAACTCCCGGGCTACGAGCAGTACTTC
CDR3 protein: CASSQLPGYEQYF